The 5 T cell receptor beta chains given below trace back to one sample, sequenced in a study of a mutant IDH1 vaccine in newly diagnosed glioma. The time point here: baseline, week 1 (first vaccination visit). Regarding treatment: pre-vaccination baseline after standard-of-care therapy. TCRdb's table, derived via immunoSEQ multiplex PCR, lists solely in-frame clones and lacks some. The sample has around 92,000 clones, roughly 85% seen once. Specimen: PBMCs, collected from a glioma patient treated with radiotherapy, temozolomide or both. These receptors were obtained from a woman aged 50 to 60 with glioma.

The rearrangement joins TRBV5-1 to TRBJ2-1; TRBD1 agrees at 11 bases. The CDR3 sequence is 15 residues long. V shed 1 base, J shed 7 bases, and the junction held 4 bases outside the gene matches. Germline CDR1 is SGHRS and CDR2 is YFSETQ. The CDR3 DNA reads as TGCGCCAGCAGCTTGAAGGGGACAGGGGGGAATGAGCAGTTCTTC. Its protein product is CASSLKGTGGNEQFF.

CDR3 coding DNA: TGCGCCAGCAGCATAAGACTAATGGCGGAGACCCAGTACTTC. Encoded protein: CASSIRLMAETQYF. The gene calls are TRBV5-1 and TRBJ2-5; possibly TRBD2 for D (5 bases). The CDR3 is made up of 14 amino acids. V dropped 4 bases and J dropped 5 bases, with 15 bases sitting between them. CDR1 is SGHRS, CDR2 YFSETQ, per germline.

V usage is TRBV7-2 and J usage is TRBJ1-2; TRBD1 aligns across 7 bases. V trimming: 5 bases; J trimming: 4 bases; junction bases outside the gene matches: 10. The germline CDR1 and CDR2 sequences are SGHTA and FQGNSA. This CDR3 spans 15 amino acids. Here the CDR3 DNA reads TGTGCCAGCAGCCCAGGGGGGGGGCAAGGCTATGGCTACACCTTC. It encodes CASSPGGGQGYGYTF.

The chain uses TRBV7-2 and TRBJ2-3; D is undetermined. Per the germline V gene, CDR1 is SGHTA and CDR2 is FQGNSA. The CDR3 spans 13 residues. V was clipped by 2 bases and J by 3 bases, with 6 bases between them. The CDR3: CASSLKVTDTQYF. CDR3 DNA: TGTGCCAGCAGCTTAAAGGTTACAGATACGCAGTATTTT.

The rearrangement uses TRBV7-2 and TRBJ1-4; D not resolved. V lost 1 base and J lost 1, with 7 bases in between. In germline, CDR1 is SGHTA, CDR2 FQGNSA. The CDR3 is 15 amino acids. This chain's CDR3 is CASSLDRITNEKLFF. For the CDR3, the DNA is TGTGCCAGCAGCTTAGATAGGATAACTAATGAAAAACTGTTTTTT.